These 25 T cell receptor beta chains originate from one sample sequenced in a study of T cells in Graves' hyperthyroidism and ophthalmopathy. TCR beta CDR3 regions were amplified from RNA. First-round RT-PCR with HTBI primers amplified the TCR CDR3 region. TCRdb recomputed calls from the multiplex PCR reads with MiXCR, one row per CDR3 protein. Of more than 550,000 distinct CDR3 sequences in the sample, roughly a sixth were seen once. The specimen was blood. All receptors derive from a woman aged 45-65 years with Graves' hyperthyroidism that later progressed to Graves' ophthalmopathy.

The sample holds many counts of this clonotype. The V gene is TRBV12-3 or TRBV12-4, the J gene TRBJ2-5, with D possibly being TRBD2 (6 bases). V gave up 6 bases and J gave up 5 bases, with 19 bases separating them. The CDR3 consists of 15 residues. CDR3 nucleotides: TGTGCCAGCAGACTAGCCGGGCCTCCGGCCGAGACCCAGTACTTC. Translating it yields CASRLAGPPAETQYF.

Many counts were recorded for this clonotype. The chain recombines TRBV19 with TRBJ2-7, with D perhaps matching TRBD2 (6 bases). Trimming took 7 bases from V and 2 from J, leaving 24 bases between them. The CDR3 covers 17 residues. Germline lookup yields CDR1 LNHDA and CDR2 SQIVND (reference sequence). The CDR3 DNA sequence: TGTGCCAGTACCCACGGCCGGCCCGGGACTGAGACCTACGAGCAGTACTTC. It yields the protein CASTHGRPGTETYEQYF.

The table lists this clonotype with a few counts. The gene calls are TRBV6-1 and TRBJ1-6; no clear D. Per the germline V gene, CDR1 is MNHNS and CDR2 is SASEGT. There are 14 residues in the CDR3. With 4 bases removed from V and 4 bases from J, the gap between germline ends came to 8 bases. The CDR3 loop reads CASSVENYNSPLHF. The CDR3 nucleotides read TGTGCCAGCAGTGTAGAGAATTATAATTCACCCCTCCACTTT.

This clonotype was counted a few times. This sequence joins TRBV19 and TRBJ1-6, with 8 bases aligning to TRBD1. Germline CDR1 and CDR2: LNHDA and SQIVND (reference sequence). The CDR3 is 15 amino acids. With 0 bases clipped from V and 7 bases from J, the junction kept 2 bases outside the gene matches. This chain's CDR3 is CASSIDRDRNSPLHF. CDR3 DNA sequence: TGTGCCAGTAGTATAGACCGGGACAGGAATTCACCCCTCCACTTT.

The CDR3 DNA is TGTGCCAGCACCAGCCCAGGGACGGACGATTCACCCCTCCACTTT. Protein product: CASTSPGTDDSPLHF. This chain uses TRBV3-1 with TRBJ1-6; perhaps TRBD1 as D (5 bases). The CDR3 length is 15 residues. CDR1 and CDR2 (germline): LGHDT, YNNKEL (reference sequence). Trimming shortened V by 7 bases and J by 8 bases, and 18 bases separated the two germline ends.

This clonotype was seen more than once but under ten times. The rearrangement links TRBV20-1 to TRBJ2-2, with 7 bases aligning to TRBD2. This CDR3 has 15 amino acids. CDR1 and CDR2 (germline): DFQATT, SNEGSKA (reference sequence). J gave up 0 bases and V 3 bases, and 4 bases lay outside the gene matches. Here the CDR3 DNA reads TGCAGTGCTAGTAGTGCGGGGGCGAACACCGGGGAGCTGTTTTTT. Protein product: CSASSAGANTGELFF.

The table lists this clonotype with many counts. V usage is TRBV30 and J usage is TRBJ1-1; D is ambiguous. Germline-derived CDR1 and CDR2 are GTSNPN and SVGIG (reference sequence). V lost 1 base and J lost 0, with 9 bases in between. The CDR3 has 14 residues. CDR3 region: CAWSGTVMNTEAFF. Here the CDR3 DNA reads TGTGCCTGGAGTGGGACGGTGATGAACACTGAAGCTTTCTTT.

CDR3 loop: CASSSVGFGGDQPQHF. In nucleotides, the CDR3 is TGCGCCAGCAGCTCAGTGGGGTTTGGGGGAGATCAGCCCCAGCATTTT. The J gene is TRBJ1-5, the V gene TRBV4-1; maybe TRBD1 (5 bases). CDR3 length equals 16 residues. V lost 5 bases, J lost 5 bases, and 19 bases lay in between. CDR1 is MGHRA, CDR2 YSYEKL, per germline.

V usage is TRBV5-4 and J usage is TRBJ2-4; 9 nucleotides agree with TRBD1. The length of the CDR3 is 14 residues. The V and J ends lost 4 bases and 4 bases, in that order; junction bases with no gene match: 3. CDR1 SGHNT and CDR2 YYREEE come from the germline V gene (reference sequence). This CDR3 reads CASSPGTGKNIQYF. The CDR3 nucleotides are TGTGCCAGCAGCCCCGGGACAGGGAAAAACATTCAGTACTTC. Using reference TRBV5-4 and TRBJ2-4 for the parts outside the CDR3, the full variable domain is ETGVTQSPTHLIKTRGQQVTLRCSSQSGHNTVSWYQQALGQGPQFIFQYYREEENGRGNFPPRFSGLQFPNYSSELNVNALELDDSALYLCASSPGTGKNIQYFGAGTRLSVL.

This clonotype was seen ten or more times. The chain is built from TRBV9 and TRBJ2-7; the D is unclear. Germline V lookup: CDR1 SGDLS, CDR2 YYNGEE. This CDR3 has 13 residues. The ends were cut back, 3 bases at V and 6 bases at J, with 13 bases in the middle. The DNA of the CDR3 is TGTGCCAGCAGCGCGACCCCCGGTGCCGAGCAGTACTTC. Amino acid sequence: CASSATPGAEQYF.

The V and J genes are TRBV9 and TRBJ2-3; 9 nucleotides line up with TRBD1. This CDR3 is 16 amino acids long. Germline V gives CDR1 SGDLS, CDR2 YYNGEE. The ends lost 3 bases at V and 4 bases at J; junction bases unmatched: 9. CDR3 sequence: CASSAGRTGAADTQYF. In DNA, the CDR3 is TGTGCCAGCAGCGCAGGGAGGACAGGGGCAGCAGATACGCAGTATTTT. Supplemented by reference TRBV9 and TRBJ2-3, the full variable domain reads DSGVTQTPKHLITATGQRVTLRCSPRSGDLSVYWYQQSLDQGLQFLIQYYNGEERAKGNILERFSAQQFPDLHSELNLSSLELGDSALYFCASSAGRTGAADTQYFGPGTRLTVL.

There are many counts of this clonotype. The chain combines TRBV6-1 with TRBJ1-1, with 7 bases matching TRBD1. V lost 7 bases, J lost 1 base, and 15 bases stayed unmatched. CDR3 length: 17 amino acids. CDR1 is MNHNS and CDR2 is SASEGT in the germline V gene. The CDR3 spells CASMPLGGKVGNTEAFF. CDR3 bases: TGTGCCAGCATGCCCCTAGGGGGCAAGGTCGGGAACACTGAAGCTTTCTTT.

This clonotype has at least ten counts. Written as DNA, the CDR3 is TGTGCCAGCACCCCAACAGGGGGCGCGACTGGAAACACCATATATTTT. Amino acid sequence: CASTPTGGATGNTIYF. This chain joins TRBV12-3 or TRBV12-4 and TRBJ1-3; 9 nucleotides agree with TRBD1. V lost 7 bases and J lost 2; bases outside the gene matches: 9. The CDR3 has 16 amino acids.

The chain uses TRBV20-1 and TRBJ2-3, with D perhaps given as TRBD1 or TRBD2 (5 bases each). Trimming removed 5 bases at V and 4 bases at J, with 10 bases between. The germline V gene encodes CDR1 DFQATT and CDR2 SNEGSKA (reference sequence). This CDR3 comprises 12 residues. This CDR3 is CSAPMGADTQYF. As DNA, the CDR3 is TGCAGTGCTCCGATGGGGGCAGATACGCAGTATTTT.

The rearrangement links TRBV7-9 to TRBJ1-1; TRBD1 matches at 7 bases. This CDR3 is built from 17 residues. Germline-derived CDR1 and CDR2 are SEHNR and FQNEAQ (reference sequence). The ends lost 3 bases at V and 5 bases at J; junction bases unmatched: 15. In nucleotides, the CDR3 is TGTGCCAGCAGCTTCCCTTATCGGACAGGCGGGAGGACTGAAGCTTTCTTT. This encodes CASSFPYRTGGRTEAFF.

The chain uses TRBV19 and TRBJ1-6; D unresolved. The CDR3 is 12 residues long. CDR1 is LNHDA, CDR2 SQIVND, per germline (reference sequence). With 3 bases removed from V and 10 bases from J, the gap between germline ends came to 7 bases. CDR3 in DNA: TGTGCCAGTAGTATGGTCGGGTCACCCCTCCACTTT. Translating gives CASSMVGSPLHF. Based on the CDR3 plus reference TRBV19 and TRBJ1-6, the full variable domain is DGGITQSPKYLFRKEGQNVTLSCEQNLNHDAMYWYRQDPGQGLRLIYYSQIVNDFQKGDIAEGYSVSREKKESFPLTVTSAQKNPTAFYLCASSMVGSPLHFGNGTRLTVT.

The V gene is TRBV15, the J gene TRBJ2-2, with no clear D. Germline assignment: CDR1 LNHNV and CDR2 YYDKDF (reference sequence). The CDR3 has 15 residues. The V gene lost 1 base and the J gene lost 4 bases, with 10 bases spanning the gap. The chain's CDR3 is CATSRGGRVTGELFF. CDR3 nucleotide sequence: TGTGCCACCAGCAGAGGAGGTAGAGTCACCGGGGAGCTGTTTTTT.

This clonotype was recorded at least ten times. The V gene is TRBV12-3 or TRBV12-4, the J gene TRBJ1-6; D might be TRBD1 (5 bases). V was trimmed by 3 bases and J by 6 bases, leaving 9 bases between them. The CDR3 has 14 residues. CDR3 in amino acids: CASSFAGSNSPLHF. As DNA, the CDR3 is TGTGCCAGCAGTTTTGCAGGGTCTAATTCACCCCTCCACTTT.

Remarks on this clonotype: Being one base from a much bigger clone, this may be a read error. The chain joins TRBV3-1 to TRBJ1-2; D is ambiguous. This CDR3 comprises 14 residues. The germline V and J ends were trimmed by 0 bases and 4 bases, with 9 bases remaining between them. Germline V gene sequence: CDR1 LGHDT, CDR2 YNNKEL (reference sequence). The CDR3 DNA reads TGTGCCAGCAGCCAAGATATGGCAGGCTATGGCTACACCTTC. Protein sequence: CASSQDMAGYGYTF.

This clonotype appeared many times. The chain recombines TRBV7-3 with TRBJ1-4; no clear D. Per germline, CDR1 SGHTA and CDR2 FQGTGA. The CDR3 contains 12 residues. V was trimmed by 3 bases and J by 6 bases, leaving 5 bases between them. The CDR3 loop reads CASSFIDEKLFF. For the CDR3, the DNA is TGTGCCAGCAGCTTTATTGATGAAAAACTGTTTTTT.

This clonotype has a count of ten or more. This chain uses TRBV4-1 with TRBJ1-2; D unresolved. Trimming took 1 base from V and 8 from J, leaving 20 bases between them. CDR3 length: 16 amino acids. Germline V gives CDR1 MGHRA, CDR2 YSYEKL. The CDR3 DNA reads as TGCGCCAGCAGCCAAGCCCTGGCCGGGAACTCCGGGGGCTACACCTTC. Its protein is CASSQALAGNSGGYTF.

V gene TRBV15 combines with J gene TRBJ1-4; TRBD1 aligns across 10 bases. V dropped 3 bases and J dropped 7; count of bases not matched to a gene: 8. This CDR3 is 16 amino acids long. Germline loops: CDR1 LNHNV, CDR2 YYDKDF (reference sequence). The CDR3 DNA reads TGTGCCACCAGCAGTCTCAGACAGGGGGCTTTTGAAAAACTGTTTTTT. This gives the protein CATSSLRQGAFEKLFF.

This clonotype was counted a few times. The V gene is TRBV7-8, the J gene TRBJ1-2, with D hard to call. Trimming left V 5 bases short and J 8 bases short, with 12 bases between. Germline CDR1 reads SGHVS; CDR2 reads FQNEAQ. The CDR3 has 12 amino acids. The CDR3 spells CASSVSKGGYTF. In DNA, the CDR3 is TGTGCCAGCAGCGTTAGTAAGGGCGGCTACACCTTC.

This chain links TRBV7-9 with TRBJ1-2; D gene ambiguous. The germline gives CDR1 SEHNR, CDR2 FQNEAQ (reference sequence). There are 12 residues in the CDR3. Trimming removed 3 bases at V and 8 bases at J, with 10 bases between. CDR3 sequence: CASSFGEEGYTF. CDR3 sequence (DNA): TGTGCCAGCAGCTTTGGTGAGGAGGGCTACACCTTC.

Only a few counts were recorded for this clonotype. The chain couples TRBV19 to TRBJ1-4; no reliable D call. This CDR3 spans 13 amino acids. CDR1 is LNHDA and CDR2 is SQIVND in the germline V gene (reference sequence). V lost 6 bases, J lost 2 bases, and 7 bases lay in between. CDR3: CASRAGTNEKLFF. For the CDR3, the DNA is TGTGCCAGTAGGGCGGGCACTAATGAAAAACTGTTTTTT.